Below, 5 T cell receptor beta chains from the same sample are listed, as sequenced in a study of T cells in localized non-small cell lung cancer. The protocol was immunoSEQ multiplex PCR, while the TCRdb copy is restricted to in-frame clones and leaves out a portion. The sample consists of around 24,000 clones, around 86% of them appearing once. The source was peripheral blood, collected before any cancer treatment. The receptors come from a man aged 35-69 years with stage I squamous cell lung carcinoma.

The rearrangement links TRBV15 to TRBJ1-1; D unresolved. Trimming stripped 1 base from V and 1 base from J, with 1 base between. Germline V gene sequence: CDR1 LNHNV, CDR2 YYDKDF (reference sequence). CDR3 length: 12 residues. The CDR3 protein is CATSRGNTEAFF. The CDR3 DNA follows: TGTGCCACCAGCAGAGGGAACACTGAAGCTTTCTTT.

V and J are TRBV6-6 and TRBJ2-7; 7 bases align to TRBD1. V lost 5 bases to trimming and J lost 0 bases; unmatched junction nucleotides: 7. CDR3 length: 15 amino acids. Germline CDR1 is MNHNY and CDR2 is SVGAGI (reference sequence). The DNA for the CDR3 is TGTGCCAGCAGTCCCGGACAGGATAGCTCCTACGAGCAGTACTTC. It yields the protein CASSPGQDSSYEQYF.

This chain joins TRBV5-4 and TRBJ2-1, with D perhaps matching TRBD2 (7 bases). The ends were cut back, 4 bases at V and 8 bases at J, with 22 bases in the middle. Per germline, CDR1 SGHNT and CDR2 YYREEE (reference sequence). The CDR3 has 16 residues. The DNA of the CDR3 is TGTGCCAGCAGCCCGGGTGGCGGGGGCGCCTGGGATGAGCAGTTCTTC. It encodes CASSPGGGGAWDEQFF.

This clone was seen just once. The V gene is TRBV28, the J gene TRBJ2-3, with 7 bases that match TRBD1. CDR1 and CDR2 (germline): MDHEN, SYDVKM. This CDR3 spans 15 amino acids. J lost 0 bases, V lost 5 bases, and 5 bases had no gene match. CDR3 coding DNA: TGTGCCAGCAGTCCCGGGACAGACAGCACAGATACGCAGTATTTT. Its translation: CASSPGTDSTDTQYF. The whole variable domain, filled in from reference TRBV28 and TRBJ2-3, reads DVKVTQSSRYLVKRTGEKVFLECVQDMDHENMFWYRQDPGLGLRLIYFSYDVKMKEKGDIPEGYSVSREKKERFSLILESASTNQTSMYLCASSPGTDSTDTQYFGPGTRLTVL.

The chain carries TRBV6-1 and TRBJ1-1, with a weak D call TRBD1 (5 bases). Trimming left V 6 bases short and J 3 bases short, with 14 bases between. The CDR3 consists of 14 residues. CDR1 MNHNS and CDR2 SASEGT come from the germline V gene. CDR3 amino acids: CASSGAGRDTEAFF. In nucleotides, the CDR3 is TGTGCCAGCAGCGGGGCGGGGAGGGACACTGAAGCTTTCTTT.